Given below is one T cell receptor (beta chain) in context. As yet, its antigen is unknown. The CDR3 consists of 16 residues. Germline loops: CDR1 SGHRS, CDR2 YFSETQ. The germline V and J ends were trimmed by 1 base and 0 bases, with 8 bases remaining between them. With baseline, cycle 4 day 1, and cycle 7 day 1 as timepoints, blood was sampled. The sample comes from a study of OX40 agonist ivuxolimab in advanced cancers. Looking at the study overall: At doses from 0.01 to 10 mg/kg, patients were given intravenous ivuxolimab every 2 weeks. General study findings and limits: Clonal expansion in partial responders at 0.1-3.0 mg/kg ranked among the lowest.

The method was immunoSEQ multiplex PCR; TCRdb's version includes in-frame clones alone and lacks a portion of them. The data hold about 66,000 clones, with 87% observed a single time. The receptor was isolated from an adult with an advanced solid tumor such as melanoma, head and neck, liver or kidney cancer. The sample was CD4+ or CD8+ T cells sorted from blood, taken in a trial of the OX40 agonist ivuxolimab. This chain joins TRBV5-1 and TRBJ2-6; D is undetermined. This chain's CDR3 is CASSLQPFSGANVLTF. CDR3 sequence (DNA): TGCGCCAGCAGCTTGCAACCGTTCTCTGGGGCCAACGTCCTGACTTTC. Full variable domain (rest looked up from reference TRBV5-1 and TRBJ2-6): KAGVTQTPRYLIKTRGQQVTLSCSPISGHRSVSWYQQTPGQGLQFLFEYFSETQRNKGNFPGRFSGRQFSNSRSEMNVSTLELGDSALYLCASSLQPFSGANVLTFGAGSRLTVL.